This T cell receptor (beta chain) was recorded in a study of shared clonotypes between healthy human individuals (dated by TCRdb to 2020 to 2021). At the level of the whole study: The cohort comprised two women and a few men aged 18 to 49 years. To estimate repertoire size and how much clonotypes are shared between individuals, the study performed deep sequencing of blood TCR repertoires from roughly five healthy adults. Between about 0.8 and 8.9 billion PBMCs per donor were obtained by leukapheresis. For each donor, CD4 naive and CD4 memory were each given three plates, CD8 naive was given two plates, and CD8 memory was given one plate. Libraries were prepared and TCR repertoires were sequenced by different laboratories using diverse techniques, in order to increase sequencing depth and limit assay-specific biases.

TCR CDR3 regions were amplified from genomic DNA by multiplex PCR using the deep immunoSEQ assay. Extracted genomic DNA from each cell subset was distributed evenly across all wells of several immunoSEQ 96-well plates, and each plate was treated as a replicate. For sorted subsets, approximately 210 ng of genomic DNA, equivalent to tens of thousands of T cell genomes, went into each replicate PCR. Purified libraries were measured with a Qubit 3.0 fluorometer, size-checked on a Bioanalyzer 2100, and measured again with the KAPA Library Quantification kit. Every immunoSEQ 96-well plate was sequenced on a separate single-read 150-cycle Illumina NextSeq 550 flow cell. The original pipeline was this. Because only junctional sequences without quality scores were contained in the immunoSEQ output, filtering matching that applied to full-length reads could not be performed. Sequences were annotated with PyIR, a Python wrapper for IgBLAST v1.9, using IMGT germline references to assign V/J genes and CDR3. Reads were filtered out if the reads had weak V/J assignments (E-value above 1e-6), no CDR3, stop codons, out-of-frame junctions, or ambiguous translated residues. A V3J clonotype was defined by an identical inferred V gene, J gene, and CDR3 amino acid sequence. The percentage overlap between two repertoires was calculated by dividing the number of shared unique clonotypes by the size of the smaller repertoire. Repertoire richness was assessed with RTK rarefaction, the Chao1 estimator, and Recon v2.1 estimates of unobserved clonotypes. Generation probabilities for all TCRbeta clonotypes obtained by the gDNA method from a handful of donors were computed using OLGA. The clones in this table, taken by TCRdb from immuneACCESS, are in-frame only. Not every clone is retained; where verified, under half of the shortfall comes from an unresolved V gene, and the cause of the rest is unknown. V and J calls and clone size come straight from that table; D and trimming were deduced from the DNA. The sample table records approximately 2.4 million clones; approximately 94% of these occur just once. 0.1% to 0.15% of the sample comes from the top ten.

The donors were healthy, HIV-negative adults with no recently reported acute infections or vaccinations. All donors were Caucasian adults living in Nashville, Tennessee, USA. CD4+ T cells were enriched by magnetic negative selection; naive cells were then positively selected on CD45RA, and the negative fraction formed the memory subset. After blood collection by leukapheresis, PBMCs were isolated using Ficoll-Histopaque density gradient centrifugation and then cryopreserved in the vapor phase of liquid nitrogen. Analytical flow cytometry was used to check the purity and quantity of each magnetically sorted T cell population. Each sorted fraction had its genomic DNA isolated and then quantified by UV absorbance on a Nanodrop 2000c. Trimming costs V 7 bases and J 0 bases, and their ends lie 16 bases apart. Looking up the germline V gene yields CDR1 MDHEN and CDR2 SYDVKM. Inclusive of the bounding cysteine and phenylalanine, the CDR3 is 15 residues long. Only the CDR3 DNA is retained, 45 bases long and in frame from the first base.

On this clone itself: Its recognized antigen is unknown. The sample holds no much larger clone one base away, and base qualities are not on file.

The study at large found these results: Sampling was limited to blood, and TCR repertoires in tissue likely differ from TCR repertoires in blood. About 5% of naive CD4, approximately 3.7% of naive CD8, 2% to 2.5% of memory CD4, and about 0.4% of memory CD8 clonotypes were shared across several donors. Even with the large sequencing depth, rarefaction of the sorted-subset datasets indicated that sequencing was incomplete. Naive subsets generally had larger estimated clonotype richness than memory subsets did. Pairwise subsampling led to the expectation that sequencing depth would affect the degree of clonotype sharing among donors. Compared with non-shared clonotypes, the clonotypes found in all four sorted-subset donors had higher generation probabilities. The small number of donors limited the genetic and exposure-history diversity represented.

The chain is assembled from TRBV28 and TRBJ2-7; the D segment could be TRBD2, given 6 matching bases. This clonotype was sampled from a man in his late teens or twenties in good health. Sequenced input: naive CD4+ T cells sorted from blood. What the cell subset or site label conveys for this sample: CD45RA+ positively selected. The CDR3 protein is CASTPRLGGSYEQYF. The base sequence is TGTGCCAGCACCCCCAGGCTCGGGGGCTCCTACGAGCAGTACTTC. Extended through the reference TRBV28 and TRBJ2-7 proteins, this CDR3 yields the full variable domain: DVKVTQSSRYLVKRTGEKVFLECVQDMDHENMFWYRQDPGLGLRLIYFSYDVKMKEKGDIPEGYSVSREKKERFSLILESASTNQTSMYLCASTPRLGGSYEQYFGPGTRLTVT.